One sample yielded the 26 T cell receptor beta chains listed below, sequenced in a study of T cells in Graves' hyperthyroidism and ophthalmopathy. RNA transcripts provided the source from which TCR beta CDR3 regions were amplified. The HTBI set primed first-round TCR CDR3 RT-PCR. One entry per CDR3 protein results from TCRdb running MiXCR on the multiplex PCR reads. Among about 320,000 distinct CDR3 sequences listed, approximately 15% were seen once. Specimen: blood. The receptors originated from a man aged 30-40 years with Graves' hyperthyroidism.

This clonotype was detected only a few times. This rearrangement joins TRBV6-6 to TRBJ2-7; tentative D call: TRBD1 (8 bases). This CDR3 is 16 amino acids long. CDR1 is MNHNY, CDR2 SVGAGI, per germline (reference sequence). Between the trimmed V and J ends, which lost 0 bases and 7 bases, there was a span of 19 bases. The chain's CDR3 is CASSYSMDREGKEQYF. CDR3 coding DNA: TGTGCCAGCAGTTACTCGATGGACAGGGAGGGCAAGGAGCAGTACTTC.

The sample holds many counts of this clonotype. The V gene is TRBV3-1, the J gene TRBJ2-3; TRBD2 agrees at 7 bases. This CDR3 spans 16 amino acids. V trimming: 0 bases; J trimming: 4 bases; junction bases outside the gene matches: 7. The germline V gene encodes CDR1 LGHDT and CDR2 YNNKEL (reference sequence). The CDR3 reads CASSQEGAGVPDTQYF. The CDR3 DNA reads as TGTGCCAGCAGCCAAGAAGGGGCGGGAGTACCAGATACGCAGTATTTT.

The sample holds a few counts of this clonotype. The chain employs TRBV9 and TRBJ1-2, with D perhaps TRBD1 (5 bases). Trimming stripped 0 bases from V and 13 bases from J, with 13 bases between. The CDR3 sequence is 12 residues long. In germline, CDR1 is SGDLS, CDR2 YYNGEE. The CDR3 DNA sequence: TGTGCCAGCAGCGTAGGAGGGGAGAGGCTCACCTTC. Protein: CASSVGGERLTF.

This clonotype was detected ten times or more. The chain has TRBV18 and TRBJ2-7; TRBD1 agrees at 7 bases. CDR3 length: 15 amino acids. The germline V gene has CDR1 KGHSH and CDR2 LQKENI. The V gene end was trimmed by 4 bases and the J gene end by 1 base; junction bases not matched to a gene: 7. The CDR3 region is CASSHRDSASYEQYF. CDR3 sequence (DNA): TGTGCCAGCTCACACCGGGACAGCGCTTCCTACGAGCAGTACTTC.

V gene TRBV27 combines with J gene TRBJ2-7; no clear D gene. The CDR3 is made up of 14 amino acids. CDR1 and CDR2 (germline): MNHEY, SMNVEV (reference sequence). Trimming pared 5 bases from V and 3 bases from J, leaving 14 bases between. In DNA, the CDR3 is TGTGCCAGCAGTCCCCTACTGCGAAGCTACGAGCAGTACTTC. Its translation: CASSPLLRSYEQYF.

This clonotype was counted ten times or more. The chain employs TRBV2 and TRBJ1-6; D is unclear. Germline V CDR1 and CDR2: SNHLY, FYNNEI. V was pared by 7 bases and J by 9 bases, with 13 bases between. The CDR3 is 13 amino acids. CDR3: CASTPQMSSPLHF. CDR3 sequence (DNA): TGTGCCAGCACGCCCCAAATGTCTTCACCCCTCCACTTT.

The chain joins TRBV29-1 to TRBJ2-7; 7 nucleotides align to TRBD2. Germline V gives CDR1 SQVTM, CDR2 ANQGSEA. V lost 4 bases to trimming and J lost 4 bases; unmatched junction nucleotides: 4. This CDR3 contains 12 residues. The CDR3 is CSVGLAEYEQYF. In nucleotides, the CDR3 is TGCAGCGTTGGACTAGCAGAATACGAGCAGTACTTC.

At least ten counts were recorded for this clonotype. The chain has TRBV6-1 and TRBJ2-1; TRBD2 aligns across 7 bases. Germline V gene data show CDR1 as MNHNS and CDR2 as SASEGT. J gave up 6 bases and V 6 bases, and 17 bases lay outside the gene matches. The CDR3 spans 17 residues. The CDR3 protein is CASRSTLGRALSNEQFF. The CDR3 bases are TGTGCCAGCAGGTCAACTTTGGGGAGGGCCCTCAGCAATGAGCAGTTCTTC.

This clonotype was recorded at least ten times. The V and J genes are TRBV5-1 and TRBJ2-7, with 9 bases identical to TRBD1. This CDR3 contains 15 residues. V shed 3 bases, J shed 1 base, and the junction held 5 bases outside the gene matches. Germline V gene sequence: CDR1 SGHRS, CDR2 YFSETQ. CDR3 protein: CASSSTGGTSYEQYF. The DNA of the CDR3 is TGCGCCAGCAGCTCCACAGGGGGCACGTCCTACGAGCAGTACTTC. Full variable domain (remainder filled in from reference TRBV5-1 and TRBJ2-7): KAGVTQTPRYLIKTRGQQVTLSCSPISGHRSVSWYQQTPGQGLQFLFEYFSETQRNKGNFPGRFSGRQFSNSRSEMNVSTLELGDSALYLCASSSTGGTSYEQYFGPGTRLTVT.

The J gene is TRBJ1-4, the V gene TRBV29-1; 7 bases match TRBD1. The V and J ends lost 5 bases and 6 bases, in that order; junction bases with no gene match: 9. There are 14 residues in the CDR3. CDR1 is SQVTM and CDR2 is ANQGSEA in the germline V gene. This CDR3 is CSVLRTGMDEKLFF. The CDR3 DNA follows: TGCAGCGTTCTGCGGACAGGCATGGATGAAAAACTGTTTTTT.

This clonotype has ten or more counts. This sequence joins TRBV20-1 and TRBJ2-1; D remains ambiguous. CDR3 size: 14 residues. The ends were cut back, 6 bases at V and 1 base at J, with 13 bases in the middle. Germline V gene data show CDR1 as DFQATT and CDR2 as SNEGSKA (reference sequence). CDR3 sequence reads: CSAKRLGSYNEQFF. The DNA for the CDR3 is TGCAGTGCCAAAAGACTCGGGTCCTACAATGAGCAGTTCTTC.

This clonotype was recorded at least ten times. The CDR3 DNA reads TGTGCCACCAGCGAACGAGTGAGGGGGGCGGCTTTCTTT. Translating gives CATSERVRGAAFF. J is TRBJ1-1 and V is TRBV15, with a possible D match to TRBD1 (6 bases). Per the germline V gene, CDR1 is LNHNV and CDR2 is YYDKDF (reference sequence). The V end lost 5 bases, the J end lost 11 bases, and 18 bases lay between the germline ends. This CDR3 comprises 13 residues. The entire variable domain, with the rest obtained from reference TRBV15 and TRBJ1-1, is as follows: DAMVIQNPRYQVTQFGKPVTLSCSQTLNHNVMYWYQQKSSQAPKLLFHYYDKDFNNEADTPDNFQSRRPNTSFCFLDIRSPGLGDTAMYLCATSERVRGAAFFGQGTRLTVV.

This clonotype has a handful of counts. This chain uses TRBV5-6 with TRBJ2-3; possibly TRBD2 for D (5 bases). The CDR3 covers 13 residues. Trimming left V 5 bases short and J 6 bases short, with 13 bases between. Germline CDR1 is SGHDT and CDR2 is YYEEEE. The CDR3 region has the DNA TGTGCCAGCAGAAGCTTAACGGGGGATACGCAGTATTTT. Translating gives CASRSLTGDTQYF.

This clonotype has a count of ten or more. The J gene is TRBJ2-3, the V gene TRBV19, with TRBD2 identical over 8 bases. The germline V gene has CDR1 LNHDA and CDR2 SQIVND (reference sequence). V trimming: 8 bases; J trimming: 6 bases; junction bases outside the gene matches: 7. The CDR3 has 13 residues. The CDR3 coding sequence is TGTGCCAGTGGTACTAGCGGAGCCGATACGCAGTATTTT. Translation gives CASGTSGADTQYF.

This clonotype showed up many times. The gene calls are TRBV28 and TRBJ2-3; TRBD2 aligns across 9 bases. The CDR3 contains 15 residues. Germline values: CDR1 MDHEN, CDR2 SYDVKM. V was pared by 5 bases and J by 4 bases, with 7 bases of the junction left unmatched. CDR3 loop: CASSTGTSFPDTQYF. CDR3 sequence (DNA): TGTGCCAGCAGTACCGGGACTAGCTTCCCAGATACGCAGTATTTT.

This clonotype was detected ten times or more. The chain uses TRBV24-1 and TRBJ2-3; TRBD1 aligns across 8 bases. The V gene end was trimmed by 11 bases and the J gene end by 4 bases; junction bases not matched to a gene: 10. The CDR3 runs to 14 residues. Germline V gene lookup returns CDR1 KGHDR and CDR2 SFDVKD. CDR3 in amino acids: CAISDRAGADTQYF. In DNA form, the CDR3 reads TGTGCCATCTCGGACAGGGCTGGAGCAGATACGCAGTATTTT.

This clonotype was detected many times. The CDR3 DNA is TGCGCCAGCAGCGGACAAGGGGCCACTGAAGCTTTCTTT. Translating gives CASSGQGATEAFF. V is TRBV5-1 and J is TRBJ1-1; TRBD1 might be the D (5 bases). CDR3 length: 13 residues. Germline V gene sequence: CDR1 SGHRS, CDR2 YFSETQ. V lost 4 bases and J 4 bases, leaving 11 bases between the germline ends.

This clonotype was detected once. Possible read error: a much larger clone is one base away. The chain carries TRBV24-1 and TRBJ1-1, with D possibly TRBD1 on 5 matching bases. The CDR3 covers 14 residues. Germline V gene lookup returns CDR1 KGHDR and CDR2 SFDVKD. V lost 4 bases and J lost 9, with 17 bases in between. The CDR3 reads CATSDHPPGAKAFF. As DNA, the CDR3 is TGTGCCACCAGTGACCACCCCCCCGGGGCTAAAGCTTTCTTT.

The rearrangement joins TRBV24-1 to TRBJ2-7; D possibly corresponds to TRBD2 (5 bases). V was shortened by 4 bases and J by 5 bases, with 11 bases between the two germline ends. The germline CDR1 and CDR2 sequences are KGHDR and SFDVKD. This CDR3 region has 13 residues. Here the CDR3 DNA reads TGTGCCACCAGTGACCCCGCCGGGGACGAGCAGTACTTC. This codes for CATSDPAGDEQYF.

This clonotype appeared a few times. V usage is TRBV20-1 and J usage is TRBJ1-1, with D unclear. From germline, CDR1 is DFQATT and CDR2 SNEGSKA (reference sequence). Trimming took 6 bases from V and 0 from J, leaving 14 bases between them. This CDR3 region has 14 residues. The CDR3 here is CSAPLGNMNTEAFF. DNA for the CDR3: TGCAGTGCCCCTTTAGGTAACATGAACACTGAAGCTTTCTTT.

The chain has TRBV6-4 and TRBJ2-3; no clear D gene. Trimming took off 0 bases at V and 3 bases at J, with 10 bases between the two ends. This CDR3 is built from 15 residues. Germline lookup yields CDR1 MRHNA and CDR2 SNTAGT. CDR3 nucleotides: TGTGCCAGCAGTGACTCGTCGGGTGGAACAGATACGCAGTATTTT. Amino acids: CASSDSSGGTDTQYF.

In its sample, this clonotype was seen many times. The genes are TRBV7-2 and TRBJ1-6; D perhaps matches TRBD1 (5 bases). This CDR3 has 15 amino acids. Trimming took off 2 bases at V and 7 bases at J, with 12 bases between the two ends. Germline CDR1 is SGHTA and CDR2 is FQGNSA. CDR3 bases: TGTGCCAGCAGCTTACTAAGGGGAGGCAATTCACCCCTCCACTTT. Amino acids: CASSLLRGGNSPLHF. Together with reference TRBV7-2 and TRBJ1-6, the CDR3 gives the full variable domain: GAGVSQSPSNKVTEKGKDVELRCDPISGHTALYWYRQSLGQGLEFLIYFQGNSAPDKSGLPSDRFSAERTGGSVSTLTIQRTQQEDSAVYLCASSLLRGGNSPLHFGNGTRLTVT.

This clonotype showed up just once. CDR3 sequence reads: CASSEFGFGPHEQYF. The CDR3 nucleotides read TGTGCCAGCAGTGAATTCGGGTTCGGGCCCCACGAGCAGTACTTC. The rearrangement joins TRBV25-1 to TRBJ2-7; D unresolved. CDR3 length equals 15 residues. Germline V lookup: CDR1 MGHDK, CDR2 SYGVNS. V gave up 1 base and J gave up 5 bases, with 15 bases separating them.

This clonotype was counted at least ten times. V is TRBV24-1 and J is TRBJ2-2, with no clear D. The V end lost 2 bases, the J end lost 0 bases, and 15 bases lay between the germline ends. The germline gives CDR1 KGHDR, CDR2 SFDVKD. This CDR3 contains 18 residues. The CDR3 DNA is TGTGCCACCAGTGATTCAGTGAAAGAGCGTCCGAACACCGGGGAGCTGTTTTTT. Protein: CATSDSVKERPNTGELFF.

This clonotype was seen repeatedly, ten times or more. V gene TRBV11-2 combines with J gene TRBJ1-4, with 7 bases aligning to TRBD1. The CDR3 length is 17 residues. The germline V gene has CDR1 SGHAT and CDR2 FQNNGV. With V trimmed by 2 bases and J by 4 bases, 10 bases remained unmatched. CDR3 DNA sequence: TGTGCCAGCAGCTTAAGGCGAGGGGGCTCGGGTAATGAAAAACTGTTTTTT. Translation: CASSLRRGGSGNEKLFF.

In regard to this clonotype: The junction does not match germline at one end; this may be a read error. The chain couples TRBV19 to TRBJ1-1, with TRBD1 as a possible D gene (5 bases). The CDR3 is 15 amino acids. Germline V gene sequence: CDR1 LNHDA, CDR2 SQIVND (reference sequence). CDR3 in amino acids: CASSLDSEMNTEAFF. The CDR3 DNA follows: TGTGCCAGTAGTCTAGACAGCGAAATGAACACTGAAGCTTTCTTT. Variable domain in full (rest from reference TRBV19 and TRBJ1-1): DGGITQSPKYLFRKEGQNVTLSCEQNLNHDAMYWYRQDPGQGLRLIYYSQIVNDFQKGDIAEGYSVSREKKESFPLTVTSAQKNPTAFYLCASSLDSEMNTEAFFGQGTRLTVV.